The clone carrying this T cell receptor beta chain was seen repeatedly, ten times or more. Its antigen is undetermined. This entry is derived from a study of T-cell reconstitution after alpha-beta-depleted transplantation in children. Germline assignment: CDR1 SNHLY and CDR2 FYNNEI. The J segment lost 9 bases and the V segment lost 4 bases, leaving 11 bases of the junction unmatched. The CDR3 is 15 residues long. Study-level points and caveats: One year after transplant, T-cell counts and diversity came mostly from newly produced T cells.

Unique molecular identifiers were incorporated into the prepared TCRbeta library. TCRdb recomputed calls from the PCR reads with MiXCR, one row per CDR3 protein. The repertoire holds about 580,000 distinct CDR3 sequences, with 20% to 25% as singletons. The sequence came from a boy under two years old who had a stem cell transplant for acute myeloid leukemia, so the T cells may come from the graft donor. The source material was PBMCs, mostly from graft donor cells, sampled 360 days after TCRalphabeta/CD19-depleted stem cell transplant. This chain links TRBV2 with TRBJ2-1, with 8 bases lining up with TRBD1. The CDR3 loop is CASSGGAGGIGEQFF. CDR3 DNA: TGTGCCAGCAGTGGAGGAGCAGGGGGCATCGGTGAGCAGTTCTTC.